A single sample is the source of the 24 T cell receptor beta chains below, sequenced in a study of blood T cells in healthy people across ages. A J-beta primer mix and a sample-barcoded 5' primer were used in a second PCR of about 7 to 12 cycles. TCRdb analysed the 5' RACE reads with MiXCR anew, one entry per CDR3 protein. This sample yields some 750,000 distinct CDR3 sequences, of which roughly 20% are seen a single time; roughly 22% belongs to the top ten. Sequenced material: blood. All receptors derive from a man between 65 and 85 years old in good health.

This clonotype was detected a few times. The chain uses TRBV6-1 and TRBJ1-2; the D is unclear. Germline-derived CDR1 and CDR2 are MNHNS and SASEGT. The CDR3 length is 14 residues. V was trimmed by 4 bases and J by 1 base, leaving 10 bases between them. The CDR3 nucleotides read TGTGCCAGCAGTGCGGGGAGAGGTAACTATGGCTACACCTTC. It specifies CASSAGRGNYGYTF.

The chain is built from TRBV20-1 and TRBJ2-7; TRBD1 matches 7 bases. The J call may be wrong; the DNA end is better matched by TRBJ2-1. CDR1 and CDR2 from the germline V gene are DFQATT and SNEGSKA (reference sequence). This CDR3 contains 13 residues. The CDR3 DNA is TGCAGTGCTAGAGTGGGACAGTACAATGAGCAGTTCTTC. It encodes CSARVGQYNEQFF.

This clonotype showed up just a few times. The CDR3: CASSPGQGFPDTQYF. For the CDR3, the DNA is TGTGCCAGCTCACCGGGACAGGGGTTTCCAGATACGCAGTATTTT. The rearrangement links TRBV18 to TRBJ2-3; 10 positions match TRBD1. V dropped 3 bases and J dropped 4; count of bases not matched to a gene: 4. This CDR3 spans 15 amino acids. Germline values: CDR1 KGHSH, CDR2 LQKENI.

The V call is TRBV6-2 or TRBV6-3, the J call TRBJ1-1; D is possibly TRBD1 (6 bases). V was shortened by 4 bases and J by 8 bases, with 17 bases between the two germline ends. CDR3 length: 14 residues. Germline CDR1 is MNHEY and CDR2 is SVGEGT. The CDR3 loop is CASSSTRGALEAFF. The CDR3 DNA sequence: TGTGCCAGCAGTTCCACAAGGGGGGCACTGGAAGCTTTCTTT.

The rearrangement links TRBV10-3 to TRBJ2-7; 12 positions agree with TRBD2. Germline CDR1 ENHRY, CDR2 SYGVKD. Trimming removed 3 bases from V and 3 bases from J; junction bases left unmatched: 3. The CDR3 totals 15 residues. In nucleotides, the CDR3 is TGTGCCATCAGTGAAACTAGCGGGGGGTTCTACGAGCAGTACTTC. Protein sequence: CAISETSGGFYEQYF.

In its sample, this clonotype was seen a few times. The rearrangement uses TRBV12-3 or TRBV12-4 and TRBJ2-4, with TRBD2 matching over 10 bases. Unmatched junction bases numbered 3, after V lost 7 bases and J lost 6 bases. This CDR3 is 13 amino acids long. The CDR3 DNA sequence: TGTGCCAGCATCGCTAGCGGGAGAAACATTCAGTACTTC. This gives the protein CASIASGRNIQYF.

This clonotype showed up just a few times. V and J are TRBV6-2 or TRBV6-3 and TRBJ2-7, with D perhaps TRBD2 (5 bases). CDR1 is MNHEY and CDR2 is SVGEGT in the germline V gene. V gave up 0 bases and J gave up 5 bases, with 14 bases separating them. This CDR3 region has 15 residues. CDR3: CASSYSLVLRDEQYV. CDR3 coding DNA: TGTGCCAGCAGTTACTCACTAGTACTCCGGGACGAGCAGTACGTC.

This clonotype has just a few counts. The V and J genes are TRBV28 and TRBJ2-7, with unresolved D. The J call may be wrong; the DNA end is better matched by TRBJ2-1. Germline lookup yields CDR1 MDHEN and CDR2 SYDVKM. CDR3 length equals 16 residues. As DNA, the CDR3 is TGTGCCAGCAGTCCTGCGGCCCCAGGCCCCCCAAATGAGCAGTTCTTC. Its protein is CASSPAAPGPPNEQFF.

This clonotype was seen a handful of times. The chain combines TRBV27 with TRBJ2-3; 10 bases match TRBD1. The ends lost 6 bases at V and 8 bases at J; junction bases unmatched: 8. Germline CDR1 reads MNHEY; CDR2 reads SMNVEV (reference sequence). The CDR3 extends over 14 amino acids. CDR3 region: CASSDGTGARTQYF. The CDR3 DNA reads TGTGCCAGCAGCGATGGGACAGGGGCTCGTACGCAGTATTTT.

This clonotype was seen only a few times. This chain uses TRBV5-6 with TRBJ2-7; 7 bases align to TRBD1. Per the germline V gene, CDR1 is SGHDT and CDR2 is YYEEEE. The CDR3 length is 14 residues. Germline trimming cut 1 base from V and 3 bases from J; bases unmatched to any gene: 4. The CDR3 loop reads CASSLFPGGYEQYF. The CDR3 coding sequence is TGTGCCAGCAGCTTGTTTCCAGGGGGCTACGAGCAGTACTTC. Full variable domain (rest looked up from reference TRBV5-6 and TRBJ2-7): DAGVTQSPTHLIKTRGQQVTLRCSPKSGHDTVSWYQQALGQGPQFIFQYYEEEERQRGNFPDRFSGHQFPNYSSELNVNALLLGDSALYLCASSLFPGGYEQYFGPGTRLTVT.

In this sample, this clonotype turned up a few times. V gene TRBV30 combines with J gene TRBJ1-1; D is undetermined. Germline CDR1 reads GTSNPN; CDR2 reads SVGIG (reference sequence). V shed 0 bases and J shed 7 bases, with 12 bases lying between them. This CDR3 spans 13 amino acids. CDR3 sequence reads: CAWSVEATVEAFF. CDR3 DNA sequence: TGTGCCTGGAGTGTAGAGGCGACCGTTGAAGCTTTCTTT.

In this sample, this clonotype turned up a few times. J is TRBJ2-7 and V is TRBV29-1; D call uncertain. Near its end, the DNA agrees better with TRBJ2-1, so the J call may be wrong. The germline gives CDR1 SQVTM, CDR2 ANQGSEA. The CDR3 has 12 amino acids. The CDR3 reads CSVGLSANEQFF. The CDR3 DNA is TGCAGCGTTGGTTTATCGGCCAATGAGCAGTTCTTC.

This clonotype appeared a few times. The chain links TRBV7-8 to TRBJ2-5; D remains ambiguous. The V end lost 3 bases, the J end lost 1 base, and 12 bases lay between the germline ends. The CDR3 has 15 residues. The germline V gene has CDR1 SGHVS and CDR2 FQNEAQ. CDR3 sequence: CASSFNDIIQETQYF. Written as DNA, the CDR3 is TGTGCCAGCAGCTTTAATGATATAATCCAAGAGACCCAGTACTTC.

V usage is TRBV7-3 and J usage is TRBJ2-3, with unresolved D. V lost 5 bases and J 5 bases, leaving 17 bases between the germline ends. CDR3 length: 15 residues. In germline, CDR1 is SGHTA, CDR2 FQGTGA. DNA of the CDR3: TGTGCCAGCAGCCCTGGAGTCCTCCTAGAAGATACGCAGTATTTT. Translating gives CASSPGVLLEDTQYF.

Comments on this clonotype: At one boundary the junction diverges from the germline segment, which might be a read error. J is TRBJ2-1 and V is TRBV20-1; D remains unclear. The DNA end is a closer match to TRBJ2-7, so the J assignment may be wrong. Germline assignment: CDR1 DFQATT and CDR2 SNEGSKA (reference sequence). The CDR3 has 12 amino acids. The CDR3 loop is CSARAESYKQYF. As DNA, the CDR3 is TGCAGTGCTAGAGCAGAGTCCTACAAGCAGTACTTC.

Only a few counts were recorded for this clonotype. The gene calls are TRBV29-1 and TRBJ1-2; D remains ambiguous. Germline assignment: CDR1 SQVTM and CDR2 ANQGSEA. The ends were cut back, 0 bases at V and 4 bases at J, with 12 bases in the middle. This CDR3 has 14 residues. CDR3 protein: CSVEDQDEGYGYTF. The CDR3 DNA sequence: TGCAGCGTTGAAGACCAGGACGAGGGCTATGGCTACACCTTC.

The V gene is TRBV12-3 or TRBV12-4, the J gene TRBJ2-3, with D hard to call. Trimming removed 7 bases from V and 0 bases from J, with 11 bases in between. This CDR3 has 14 residues. CDR3 nucleotides: TGTGCCAGCAAGGTAGCTACTAGCACAGATACGCAGTATTTT. Encoded protein: CASKVATSTDTQYF.

This clonotype was seen a handful of times. The V call is TRBV12-3 or TRBV12-4, the J call TRBJ2-5; D gene ambiguous. The J call is uncertain, as TRBJ2-7 better fits the DNA end. This CDR3 is 14 amino acids long. This chain's CDR3 is CASSPNLRPYEQYF. The CDR3, as DNA: TGTGCCAGCAGTCCGAACTTGCGGCCCTACGAGCAGTACTTC.

The chain's CDR3 is CASSQVVAGVEQFF. The CDR3 bases are TGCGCCAGCAGCCAAGTCGTGGCGGGAGTAGAGCAGTTCTTC. The V gene is TRBV4-3, the J gene TRBJ2-1; the match to TRBD2 covers 7 bases. Losses at the gene ends were 1 base for V and 10 bases for J; bases not matched to a gene: 7. Germline V CDR1 and CDR2: LGHNA, YSLEER. There are 14 residues in the CDR3.

V and J are TRBV20-1 and TRBJ1-3; D is ambiguous. Trimming cost V 6 bases and J 4 bases, with 10 bases left between them. CDR1 DFQATT and CDR2 SNEGSKA come from the germline V gene (reference sequence). The CDR3 is made up of 12 amino acids. The CDR3, as DNA: TGCAGTGCCAGTGTGGGGGGAAACACCATATATTTT. It specifies CSASVGGNTIYF.

This clonotype was counted ten times or more. J is TRBJ2-1 and V is TRBV2, with 8 nucleotides matching TRBD1. The CDR3 contains 13 residues. Germline CDR1 reads SNHLY; CDR2 reads FYNNEI. V lost 7 bases and J lost 8; bases outside the gene matches: 7. The CDR3 is CASTLDRGDEQFF. The DNA of the CDR3 is TGTGCCAGCACCCTCGACAGGGGTGATGAGCAGTTCTTC.

The V gene is TRBV20-1, the J gene TRBJ2-1; either TRBD1 or TRBD2 may fit D (5 bases each). The germline V gene encodes CDR1 DFQATT and CDR2 SNEGSKA (reference sequence). V was clipped by 0 bases and J by 1 base, with 16 bases between them. The CDR3 runs 17 residues. The CDR3 here is CSARDQGALPSYNEQFF. The CDR3 DNA follows: TGCAGTGCTAGAGATCAGGGAGCCCTACCTTCCTACAATGAGCAGTTCTTC.

At least ten counts were recorded for this clonotype. This rearrangement joins TRBV5-1 to TRBJ1-1; 7 nucleotides match TRBD1. This CDR3 is built from 13 residues. Germline V gene data show CDR1 as SGHRS and CDR2 as YFSETQ. V was clipped by 0 bases and J by 8 bases; unmatched bases: 4. CDR3 amino acids: CASSLDRQGEAFF. The CDR3 nucleotides read TGCGCCAGCAGCTTGGATAGACAGGGAGAAGCTTTCTTT.

This chain uses TRBV3-1 with TRBJ1-3, with 9 bases aligning to TRBD1. CDR3 size: 15 residues. The germline gives CDR1 LGHDT, CDR2 YNNKEL (reference sequence). The J segment lost 4 bases and the V segment lost 4 bases, leaving 5 bases of the junction unmatched. CDR3 in DNA: TGTGCCAGCAGCCCCCGGGACAGGGCCGGAAACACCATATATTTT. Its translation is CASSPRDRAGNTIYF.